This T cell receptor (beta chain) is drawn from a study of T cells in Graves' hyperthyroidism and ophthalmopathy. Using RNA transcripts as the source, TCR beta CDR3 regions were amplified. Using the HTBI primer set, a first-round RT-PCR was run on the TCR CDR3. Each CDR3 protein gets one entry after TCRdb re-called the multiplex PCR reads with MiXCR. This table has about 600,000 distinct CDR3 sequences, about 14% appearing once. This clonotype was seen only a few times. Trimming pared 4 bases from V and 3 bases from J, leaving 13 bases between. The CDR3 sequence is 14 residues long. Germline-derived CDR1 and CDR2 are MNHEY and SMNVEV (reference sequence).

Sequenced input: blood. The chain has TRBV27 and TRBJ2-7; D not certain. The TCR comes from a woman between 50 and 59 years old with Graves' ophthalmopathy. In DNA form, the CDR3 reads TGTGCCAGCAGTTCTCGGGTAGGCGACTACGAGCAGTACTTC. It translates to CASSSRVGDYEQYF.